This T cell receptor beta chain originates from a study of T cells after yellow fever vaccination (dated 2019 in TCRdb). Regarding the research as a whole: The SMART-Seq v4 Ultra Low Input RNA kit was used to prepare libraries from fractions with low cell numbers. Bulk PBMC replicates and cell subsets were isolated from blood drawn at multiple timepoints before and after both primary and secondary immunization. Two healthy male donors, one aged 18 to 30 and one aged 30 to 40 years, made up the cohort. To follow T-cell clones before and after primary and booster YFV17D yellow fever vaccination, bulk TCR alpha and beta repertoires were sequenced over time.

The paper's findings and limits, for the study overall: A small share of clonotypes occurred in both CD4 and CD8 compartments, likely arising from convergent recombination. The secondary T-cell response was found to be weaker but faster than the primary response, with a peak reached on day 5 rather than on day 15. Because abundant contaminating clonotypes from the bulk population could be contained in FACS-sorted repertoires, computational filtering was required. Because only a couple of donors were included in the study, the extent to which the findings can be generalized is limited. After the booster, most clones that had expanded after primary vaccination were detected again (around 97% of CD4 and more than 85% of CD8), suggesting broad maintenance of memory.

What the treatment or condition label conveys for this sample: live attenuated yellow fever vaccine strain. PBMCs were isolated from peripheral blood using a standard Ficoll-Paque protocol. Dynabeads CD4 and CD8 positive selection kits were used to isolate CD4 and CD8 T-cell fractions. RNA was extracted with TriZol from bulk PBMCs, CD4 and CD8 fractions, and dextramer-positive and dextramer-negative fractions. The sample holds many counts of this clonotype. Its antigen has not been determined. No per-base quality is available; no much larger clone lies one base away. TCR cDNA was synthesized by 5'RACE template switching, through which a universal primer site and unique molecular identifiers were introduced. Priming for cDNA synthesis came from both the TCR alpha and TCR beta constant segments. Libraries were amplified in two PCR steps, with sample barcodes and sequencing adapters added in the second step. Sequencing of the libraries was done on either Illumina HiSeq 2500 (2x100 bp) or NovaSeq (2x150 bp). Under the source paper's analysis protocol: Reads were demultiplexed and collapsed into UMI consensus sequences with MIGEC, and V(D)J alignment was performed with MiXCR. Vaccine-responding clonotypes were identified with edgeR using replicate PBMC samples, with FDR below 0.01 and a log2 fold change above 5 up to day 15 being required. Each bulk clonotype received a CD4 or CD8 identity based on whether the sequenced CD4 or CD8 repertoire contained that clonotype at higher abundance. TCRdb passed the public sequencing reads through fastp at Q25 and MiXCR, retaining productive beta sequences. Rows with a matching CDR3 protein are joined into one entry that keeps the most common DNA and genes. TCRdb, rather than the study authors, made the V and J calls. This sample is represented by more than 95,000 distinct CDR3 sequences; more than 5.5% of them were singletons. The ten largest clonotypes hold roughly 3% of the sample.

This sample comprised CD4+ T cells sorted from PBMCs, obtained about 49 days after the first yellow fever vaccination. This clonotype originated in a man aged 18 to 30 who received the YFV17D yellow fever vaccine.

The CDR3 is CASSETWVHEQYF. The DNA sequence follows: TGTGCCAGCAGTGAAACTTGGGTCCACGAGCAGTACTTC. The sequence is built from TRBV2 and TRBJ2-7; no D gene is confidently identified. The germline V gene specifies SNHLY as CDR1 and FYNNEI as CDR2. V was cut back by 2 bases and J by 5 bases, leaving a gap of 10 bases between them. There are 13 amino acids in the CDR3, from cysteine to phenylalanine inclusive. Here the CDR3 DNA is all that survives: 39 bases in frame from base 1.